These 26 T cell receptor beta chains were all obtained from the same sample, sequenced in a study of T cell changes during pregnancy in multiple sclerosis. Data came from immunoSEQ multiplex PCR; TCRdb stores just in-frame clones and leaves some out. Among about 70,000 clones, about 91% were seen once, and the ten largest hold about 2.5%. The material was peripheral blood, obtained in the first trimester of pregnancy. The origin of the receptors is a female donor with multiple sclerosis, enrolled in a pregnancy study.

The V gene is TRBV2, the J gene TRBJ2-7; 8 bases match TRBD1. Unmatched junction bases numbered 5, after V lost 4 bases and J lost 3 bases. From germline, CDR1 is SNHLY and CDR2 FYNNEI. The CDR3 sequence is 14 residues long. The CDR3 DNA reads as TGTGCCAGCAGTGTCACTGGACAGGGCTACGAGCAGTACTTC. Residues: CASSVTGQGYEQYF.

This clone was seen just once. Here the CDR3 DNA reads TGTGCCAGCAGCTCGAGACAGAATGGGGCCCAAGAGACCCAGTACTTC. This gives the protein CASSSRQNGAQETQYF. This chain connects TRBV9 to TRBJ2-5; D is possibly TRBD1 (5 bases). The V gene lost 4 bases and the J gene lost 1 base, with 17 bases spanning the gap. Germline V gives CDR1 SGDLS, CDR2 YYNGEE. The CDR3 runs 16 residues.

The chain has TRBV27 and TRBJ1-5; the match to TRBD1 covers 10 bases. The CDR3 is 15 residues long. The germline CDR1 and CDR2 sequences are MNHEY and SMNVEV (reference sequence). V was clipped by 6 bases and J by 2 bases; unmatched bases: 4. The CDR3 is CASSPGTGGNQPQHF. The CDR3 coding sequence is TGTGCCAGCAGCCCAGGGACAGGGGGCAATCAGCCCCAGCATTTT.

The chain carries TRBV6-1 and TRBJ1-2; the match to TRBD1 covers 10 bases. The V gene end was trimmed by 3 bases and the J gene end by 2 bases; junction bases not matched to a gene: 9. The length of the CDR3 is 17 residues. The germline V gene encodes CDR1 MNHNS and CDR2 SASEGT. The CDR3: CASSDRDRGHRNYGYTF. The CDR3 DNA follows: TGTGCCAGCAGTGACCGGGACAGGGGACACCGCAACTATGGCTACACCTTC.

The V and J genes are TRBV7-3 and TRBJ2-3; 12 bases agree with TRBD1. With V trimmed by 0 bases and J by 4 bases, 2 bases remained unmatched. The CDR3 is 16 amino acids. The germline V gene encodes CDR1 SGHTA and CDR2 FQGTGA. CDR3 DNA: TGTGCCAGCAGCTTAACGGGGACAGGGGGCGCAGATACGCAGTATTTT. Translating gives CASSLTGTGGADTQYF. Combining the CDR3 with reference TRBV7-3 and TRBJ2-3 gives the whole variable domain GAGVSQTPSNKVTEKGKYVELRCDPISGHTALYWYRQSLGQGPEFLIYFQGTGAADDSGLPNDRFFAVRPEGSVSTLKIQRTERGDSAVYLCASSLTGTGGADTQYFGPGTRLTVL.

This chain links TRBV5-1 with TRBJ1-1, with D unresolved. The CDR3 totals 16 residues. The V and J ends lost 4 bases and 1 base respectively, with 17 bases between them. Germline assignment: CDR1 SGHRS and CDR2 YFSETQ. CDR3 DNA: TGCGCCAGCAGCCGGGCGAGTTGGGGAGCGAACACTGAAGCTTTCTTT. As protein: CASSRASWGANTEAFF.

The chain couples TRBV4-1 to TRBJ2-7; no clear D gene. Germline CDR1 MGHRA, CDR2 YSYEKL. V was pared by 1 base and J by 4 bases, with 8 bases between. The CDR3 is made up of 13 amino acids. The CDR3 region is CASSQVSSYEQYF. CDR3 sequence (DNA): TGCGCCAGCAGCCAAGTTAGCAGTTACGAGCAGTACTTC.

This rearrangement joins TRBV6-1 to TRBJ2-2, with 7 bases fitting TRBD1. The V segment lost 11 bases and the J segment 1 base; nucleotides outside the gene matches: 7. Germline CDR1 MNHNS, CDR2 SASEGT. CDR3 size: 14 residues. CDR3 DNA sequence: TGTGCCGGGGGACAGTTTCTGAACACCGGGGAGCTGTTTTTT. It encodes CAGGQFLNTGELFF.

The rearrangement joins TRBV25-1 to TRBJ2-7; D call uncertain. V lost 3 bases to trimming and J lost 2 bases, with 17 bases between them. Germline CDR1 MGHDK, CDR2 SYGVNS. This CDR3 region has 16 residues. CDR3 residues: CASSDAHRQATYEQYF. The CDR3 region has the DNA TGTGCCAGCAGTGACGCTCACCGGCAGGCAACCTACGAGCAGTACTTC.

J is TRBJ1-6 and V is TRBV5-1; D gene uncertain. V was cut by 2 bases and J by 10 bases, with 16 bases left in between. CDR3 length equals 15 residues. Per the germline V gene, CDR1 is SGHRS and CDR2 is YFSETQ. CDR3 DNA: TGCGCCAGCAGCTTCGGCGGAGAGGGAGGGTCACCCCTCCACTTT. Protein sequence: CASSFGGEGGSPLHF.

A few counts support this clone. This chain joins TRBV6-1 and TRBJ2-2, with D perhaps matching TRBD2 (6 bases). The CDR3 is 14 residues long. The V end lost 7 bases, the J end lost 3 bases, and 12 bases lay between the germline ends. The germline V gene has CDR1 MNHNS and CDR2 SASEGT. The CDR3 spells CASKLRRDTGELFF. CDR3 sequence (DNA): TGTGCCAGCAAGTTGAGGAGGGACACCGGGGAGCTGTTTTTT.

This sequence joins TRBV6-1 and TRBJ2-2; D is uncertain. CDR1 is MNHNS and CDR2 is SASEGT in the germline V gene. The ends were cut back, 3 bases at V and 5 bases at J, with 7 bases in the middle. The CDR3 has 13 amino acids. CDR3 DNA sequence: TGTGCCAGCAGTGAGCTGGAGACCGGGGAGCTGTTTTTT. This sequence encodes CASSELETGELFF.

The chain employs TRBV6-4 and TRBJ1-2, with 7 bases aligning to TRBD1. The junction had 10 bases not matched to a gene; V was cut back by 4 bases and J by 5 bases. The CDR3 is made up of 15 amino acids. Per germline, CDR1 MRHNA and CDR2 SNTAGT. The CDR3 sequence: CASSVERGPEYGYTF. The CDR3 coding sequence is TGTGCCAGCAGTGTAGAGAGGGGGCCAGAGTATGGCTACACCTTC.

The chain recombines TRBV28 with TRBJ1-4, with D possibly TRBD1 on 5 matching bases. The length of the CDR3 is 15 residues. Trimming stripped 8 bases from V and 8 bases from J, with 21 bases between. Germline loops: CDR1 MDHEN, CDR2 SYDVKM. The CDR3: CASLPDGGMGEKLFF. The CDR3 nucleotides are TGTGCCAGCCTCCCAGACGGGGGAATGGGGGAAAAACTGTTTTTT.

The chain links TRBV30 to TRBJ2-5; maybe TRBD2 (7 bases). V lost 0 bases and J lost 4, with 12 bases in between. Germline assignment: CDR1 GTSNPN and CDR2 SVGIG (reference sequence). This CDR3 has 14 amino acids. Here the CDR3 reads CAWSVGGGRETQYF. The CDR3 DNA sequence: TGTGCCTGGAGTGTAGGGGGGGGGAGAGAGACCCAGTACTTC.

The chain recombines TRBV4-2 with TRBJ1-1, with no clear D. Trimming took 4 bases from V and 2 from J, leaving 17 bases between them. The CDR3 is 16 amino acids. CDR1 is LGHNA and CDR2 is YNFKEQ in the germline V gene. In DNA, the CDR3 is TGTGCCAGCAGCCCTTTGAACCGGGTGGCTAACACTGAAGCTTTCTTT. It encodes CASSPLNRVANTEAFF.

The J gene is TRBJ1-2, the V gene TRBV25-1, with D possibly matching TRBD1 (5 bases). The CDR3 has 14 residues. Germline assignment: CDR1 MGHDK and CDR2 SYGVNS. V lost 9 bases and J 8 bases, leaving 22 bases between the germline ends. The CDR3 reads CASGVTGAQGGYTF. In DNA form, the CDR3 reads TGTGCCAGTGGGGTGACGGGCGCCCAGGGCGGCTACACCTTC.

The count of this clone is one. The chain employs TRBV6-6 and TRBJ2-4; a possible D gene is TRBD1 (6 bases). Germline lookup yields CDR1 MNHNY and CDR2 SVGAGI (reference sequence). Trimming removed 2 bases from V and 1 base from J, with 9 bases in between. The CDR3 sequence is 15 residues long. The DNA of the CDR3 is TGTGCCAGCAGTTACCCCACAGGGGCCAAAAACATTCAGTACTTC. This encodes CASSYPTGAKNIQYF.

The chain joins TRBV9 to TRBJ1-1; possible D gene TRBD1, 5 bases. Trimming cost V 0 bases and J 1 base, with 10 bases left between them. From germline, CDR1 is SGDLS and CDR2 YYNGEE. CDR3 length: 15 residues. The CDR3 nucleotides read TGTGCCAGCAGCGTAGGGGGCTTTCAGAACACTGAAGCTTTCTTT. Protein: CASSVGGFQNTEAFF.

This chain uses TRBV7-6 with TRBJ2-5; tentative D call: TRBD1 (5 bases). The CDR3 totals 13 residues. With 5 bases removed from V and 2 bases from J, the gap between germline ends came to 9 bases. CDR1 and CDR2 from the germline V gene are SGHVS and FNYEAQ. Written as DNA, the CDR3 is TGTGCCAGCAGCCGCACAGGACAAGAGACCCAGTACTTC. As protein: CASSRTGQETQYF.

The CDR3 DNA sequence: TGTGCCAGCAGCCAGACCCCGGGACAGGGTTACGGGGAGCTGTTTTTT. As protein: CASSQTPGQGYGELFF. The rearrangement uses TRBV7-9 and TRBJ2-2; TRBD1 matches 9 bases. The V and J ends lost 5 bases and 7 bases, in that order; junction bases with no gene match: 11. The CDR3 contains 16 residues. Germline-derived CDR1 and CDR2 are SEHNR and FQNEAQ (reference sequence).

The DNA for the CDR3 is TGTGCCAGCAGCGAGCGAGACACTGAAGCTTTCTTT. Its translation is CASSERDTEAFF. This chain uses TRBV21-1 with TRBJ1-1. TRBV21-1 is classified as a pseudogene. This CDR3 has 12 amino acids.

The chain has TRBV2 and TRBJ2-7, with 7 bases fitting TRBD1. The germline gives CDR1 SNHLY, CDR2 FYNNEI. The CDR3 runs 13 residues. The V and J ends lost 9 bases and 2 bases, in that order; junction bases with no gene match: 7. CDR3 sequence: CASLTGYTYEQYF. The CDR3 nucleotides are TGTGCCAGTCTGACAGGGTATACCTACGAGCAGTACTTC.

This clone is a singleton in its sample. The chain recombines TRBV7-3 with TRBJ2-2; 12 bases match TRBD2. J was trimmed by 4 bases and V by 3 bases; bases with no gene match: 3. Germline lookup yields CDR1 SGHTA and CDR2 FQGTGA. This CDR3 comprises 16 residues. CDR3 in amino acids: CASSFLAGGITGELFF. The CDR3 bases are TGTGCCAGCAGCTTCCTAGCGGGAGGGATCACCGGGGAGCTGTTTTTT.

The V gene is TRBV19, the J gene TRBJ2-6, with D perhaps matching TRBD1 (5 bases). CDR1 is LNHDA and CDR2 is SQIVND in the germline V gene (reference sequence). The CDR3 totals 16 residues. V shed 3 bases and J shed 4 bases, with 13 bases lying between them. CDR3 region: CASSIPGRGGANVLTF. DNA for the CDR3: TGTGCCAGTAGTATCCCAGGGCGAGGAGGGGCCAACGTCCTGACTTTC.

The gene calls are TRBV18 and TRBJ1-6; 9 bases match TRBD1. Germline V gene data show CDR1 as KGHSH and CDR2 as LQKENI. The CDR3 is 15 residues long. V dropped 4 bases and J dropped 10; count of bases not matched to a gene: 8. The CDR3 DNA is TGTGCCAGCTCACAAACCGGGACAGGGAACTCACCCCTCCACTTT. It codes for CASSQTGTGNSPLHF.